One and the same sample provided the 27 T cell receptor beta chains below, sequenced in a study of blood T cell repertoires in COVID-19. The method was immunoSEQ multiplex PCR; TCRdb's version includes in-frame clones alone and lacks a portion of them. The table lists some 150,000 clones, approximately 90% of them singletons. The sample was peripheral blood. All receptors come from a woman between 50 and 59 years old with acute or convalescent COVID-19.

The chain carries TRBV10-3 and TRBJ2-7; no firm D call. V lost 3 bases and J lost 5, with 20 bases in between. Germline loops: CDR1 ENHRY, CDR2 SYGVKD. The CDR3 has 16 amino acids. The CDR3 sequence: CAISEWQQQRMDEQYF. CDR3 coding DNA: TGTGCCATCAGTGAATGGCAGCAGCAGCGAATGGACGAGCAGTACTTC.

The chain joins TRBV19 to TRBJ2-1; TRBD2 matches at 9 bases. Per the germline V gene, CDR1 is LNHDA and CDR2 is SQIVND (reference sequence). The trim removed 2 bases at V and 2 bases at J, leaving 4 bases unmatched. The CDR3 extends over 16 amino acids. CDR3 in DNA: TGTGCCAGTAGTATACTAGCGGGGATCGCCTACAATGAGCAGTTCTTC. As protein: CASSILAGIAYNEQFF.

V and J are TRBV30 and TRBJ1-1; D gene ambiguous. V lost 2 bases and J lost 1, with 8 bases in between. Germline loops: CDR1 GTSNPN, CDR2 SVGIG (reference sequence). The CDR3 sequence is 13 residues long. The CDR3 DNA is TGTGCCTGGAGTTACAGCCGGAACACTGAAGCTTTCTTT. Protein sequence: CAWSYSRNTEAFF.

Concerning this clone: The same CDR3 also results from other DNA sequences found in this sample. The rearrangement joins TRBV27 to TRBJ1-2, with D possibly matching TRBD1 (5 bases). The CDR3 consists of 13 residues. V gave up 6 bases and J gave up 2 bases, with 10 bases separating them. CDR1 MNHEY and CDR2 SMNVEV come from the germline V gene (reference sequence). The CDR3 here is CASSLGRNYGYTF. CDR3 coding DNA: TGTGCCAGCAGCCTGGGGCGGAACTATGGCTACACCTTC.

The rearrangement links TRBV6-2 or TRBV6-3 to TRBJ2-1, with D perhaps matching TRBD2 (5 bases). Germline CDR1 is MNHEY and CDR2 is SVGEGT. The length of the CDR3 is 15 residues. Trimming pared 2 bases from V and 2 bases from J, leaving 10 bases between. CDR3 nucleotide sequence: TGTGCCAGCAGTTACGCGGGCCCTCCCTACAATGAGCAGTTCTTC. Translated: CASSYAGPPYNEQFF.

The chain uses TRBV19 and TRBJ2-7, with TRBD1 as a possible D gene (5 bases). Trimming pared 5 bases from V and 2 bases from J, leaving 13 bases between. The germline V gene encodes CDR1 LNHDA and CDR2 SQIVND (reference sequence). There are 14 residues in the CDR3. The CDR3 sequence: CASSGGAGPYEQYF. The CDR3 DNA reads TGTGCCAGTAGTGGTGGGGCAGGGCCCTACGAGCAGTACTTC.

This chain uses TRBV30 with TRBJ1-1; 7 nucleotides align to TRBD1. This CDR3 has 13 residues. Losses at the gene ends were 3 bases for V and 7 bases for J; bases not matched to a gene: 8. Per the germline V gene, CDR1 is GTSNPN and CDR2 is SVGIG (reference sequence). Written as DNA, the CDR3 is TGTGCCTGGAGCCAAGGGTGGGACAGTGAAGCTTTCTTT. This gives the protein CAWSQGWDSEAFF.

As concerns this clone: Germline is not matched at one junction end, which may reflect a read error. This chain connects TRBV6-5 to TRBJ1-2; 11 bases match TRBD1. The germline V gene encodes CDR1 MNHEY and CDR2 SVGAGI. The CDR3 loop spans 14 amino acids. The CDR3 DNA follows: TGTGCCAGCAGTGACTCATGGGGACAGGGGGACTACACCTTC. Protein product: CASSDSWGQGDYTF.

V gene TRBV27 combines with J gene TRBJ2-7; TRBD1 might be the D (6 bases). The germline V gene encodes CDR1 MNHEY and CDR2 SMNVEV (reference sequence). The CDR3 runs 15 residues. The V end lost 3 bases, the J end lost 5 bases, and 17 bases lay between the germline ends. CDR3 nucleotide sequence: TGTGCCAGCAGTTTCGTGGGGGCCTCGTTTGACGAGCAGTACTTC. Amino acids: CASSFVGASFDEQYF.

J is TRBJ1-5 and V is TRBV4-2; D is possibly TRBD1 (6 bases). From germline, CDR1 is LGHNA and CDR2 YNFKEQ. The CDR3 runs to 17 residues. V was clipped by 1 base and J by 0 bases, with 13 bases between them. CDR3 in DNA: TGTGCCAGCAGCCAAGTTCCTGGACAGTATAGCAATCAGCCCCAGCATTTT. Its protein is CASSQVPGQYSNQPQHF.

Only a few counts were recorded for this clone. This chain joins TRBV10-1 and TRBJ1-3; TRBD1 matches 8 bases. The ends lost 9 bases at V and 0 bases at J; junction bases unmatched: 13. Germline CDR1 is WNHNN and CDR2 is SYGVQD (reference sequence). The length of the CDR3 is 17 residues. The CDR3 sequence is CARPDRGSRSSGNTIYF. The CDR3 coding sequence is TGCGCCAGACCTGACAGGGGCTCGAGAAGCTCTGGAAACACCATATATTTT.

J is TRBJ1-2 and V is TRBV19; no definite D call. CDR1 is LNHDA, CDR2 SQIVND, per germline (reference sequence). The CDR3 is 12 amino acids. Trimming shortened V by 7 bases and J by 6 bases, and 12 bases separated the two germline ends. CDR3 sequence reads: CASNSGGNGYTF. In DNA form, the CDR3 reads TGTGCCAGTAACTCTGGAGGAAATGGCTACACCTTC.

The CDR3 is CASSPQTGGYTF. The DNA of the CDR3 is TGCGCCAGCAGCCCCCAGACCGGGGGCTACACCTTC. J is TRBJ1-2 and V is TRBV4-1; D uncertain. From germline, CDR1 is MGHRA and CDR2 YSYEKL. The length of the CDR3 is 12 residues. V was pared by 4 bases and J by 8 bases, with 11 bases between.

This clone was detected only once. The CDR3 reads CASSQANGDQETQYF. In DNA form, the CDR3 reads TGCGCCAGCAGCCAAGCAAACGGGGACCAAGAGACCCAGTACTTC. The rearrangement links TRBV4-3 to TRBJ2-5; possibly TRBD2 for D (5 bases). This CDR3 is 15 amino acids long. V gave up 1 base and J gave up 0 bases, with 9 bases separating them. CDR1 is LGHNA and CDR2 is YSLEER in the germline V gene.

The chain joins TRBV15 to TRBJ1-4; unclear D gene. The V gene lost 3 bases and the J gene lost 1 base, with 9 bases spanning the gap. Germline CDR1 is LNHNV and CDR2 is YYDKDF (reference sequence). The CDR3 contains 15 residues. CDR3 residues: CATSSGVRTNEKLFF. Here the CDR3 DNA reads TGTGCCACCAGCAGCGGGGTACGAACTAATGAAAAACTGTTTTTT.

The CDR3 DNA follows: TGTGCCAGCACGGGACAGGGAAGGAACGAGCAGTACTTC. Amino acids: CASTGQGRNEQYF. The chain recombines TRBV2 with TRBJ2-7; 9 nucleotides match TRBD1. V gave up 7 bases and J gave up 5 bases; unmatched junction bases: 6. The CDR3 loop spans 13 amino acids. Germline loops: CDR1 SNHLY, CDR2 FYNNEI.

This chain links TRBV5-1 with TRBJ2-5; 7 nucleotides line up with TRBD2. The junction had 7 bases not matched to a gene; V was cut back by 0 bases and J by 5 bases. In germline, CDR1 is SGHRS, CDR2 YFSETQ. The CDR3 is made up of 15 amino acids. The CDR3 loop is CASSLVGGSVETQYF. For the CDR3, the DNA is TGCGCCAGCAGCTTGGTAGGCGGGAGTGTCGAGACCCAGTACTTC.

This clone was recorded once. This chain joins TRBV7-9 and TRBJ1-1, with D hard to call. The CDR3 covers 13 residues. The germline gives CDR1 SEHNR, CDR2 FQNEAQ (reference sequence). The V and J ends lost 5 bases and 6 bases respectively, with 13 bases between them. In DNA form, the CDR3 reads TGTGCCAGCAGCCCAGCCGCGGGTCCTGAAGCTTTCTTT. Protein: CASSPAAGPEAFF.

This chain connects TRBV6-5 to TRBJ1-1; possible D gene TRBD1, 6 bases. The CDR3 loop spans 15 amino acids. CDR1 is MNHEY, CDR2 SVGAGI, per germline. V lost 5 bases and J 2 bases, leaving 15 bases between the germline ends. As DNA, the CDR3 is TGTGCCAGCAGTCGGGACTCGGGGGGCAACACTGAAGCTTTCTTT. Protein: CASSRDSGGNTEAFF.

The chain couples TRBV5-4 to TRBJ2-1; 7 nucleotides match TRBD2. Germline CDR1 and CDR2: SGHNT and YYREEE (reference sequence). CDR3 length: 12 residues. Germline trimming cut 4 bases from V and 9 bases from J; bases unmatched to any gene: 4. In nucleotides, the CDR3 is TGTGCCAGCAGCCCCGCGGGAGTTGAGCAGTTCTTC. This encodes CASSPAGVEQFF.

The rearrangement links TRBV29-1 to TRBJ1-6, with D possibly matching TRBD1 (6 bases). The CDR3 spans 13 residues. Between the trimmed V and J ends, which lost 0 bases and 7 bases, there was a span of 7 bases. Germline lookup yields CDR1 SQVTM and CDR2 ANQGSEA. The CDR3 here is CSVEEGANSPLHF. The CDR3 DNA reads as TGCAGCGTTGAAGAGGGGGCGAATTCACCCCTCCACTTT.

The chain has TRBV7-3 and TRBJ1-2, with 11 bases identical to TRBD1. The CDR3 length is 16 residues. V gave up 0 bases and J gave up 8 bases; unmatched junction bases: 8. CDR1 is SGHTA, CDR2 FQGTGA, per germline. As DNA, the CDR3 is TGTGCCAGCAGCTTAACCTCGTCCGGGACAGGGGGAGGCTACACCTTC. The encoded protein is CASSLTSSGTGGGYTF.

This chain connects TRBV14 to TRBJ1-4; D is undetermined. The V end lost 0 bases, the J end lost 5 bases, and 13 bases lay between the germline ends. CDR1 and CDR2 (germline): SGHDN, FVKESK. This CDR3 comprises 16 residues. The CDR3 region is CASSQDFASGNEKLFF. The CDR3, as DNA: TGTGCCAGCAGCCAAGATTTCGCCTCGGGGAATGAAAAACTGTTTTTT.

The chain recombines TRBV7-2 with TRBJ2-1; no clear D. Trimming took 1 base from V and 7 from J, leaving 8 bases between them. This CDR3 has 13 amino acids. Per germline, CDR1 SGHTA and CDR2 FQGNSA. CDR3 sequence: CASSLVHRNEQFF. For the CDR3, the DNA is TGTGCCAGCAGCTTAGTACACCGAAATGAGCAGTTCTTC.

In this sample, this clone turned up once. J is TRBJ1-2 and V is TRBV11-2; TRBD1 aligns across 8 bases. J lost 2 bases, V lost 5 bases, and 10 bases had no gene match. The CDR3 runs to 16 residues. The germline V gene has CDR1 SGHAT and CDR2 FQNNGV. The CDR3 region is CASSLTPGGRNYGYTF. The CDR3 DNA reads TGTGCCAGCAGCCTGACGCCAGGGGGCAGGAACTATGGCTACACCTTC.

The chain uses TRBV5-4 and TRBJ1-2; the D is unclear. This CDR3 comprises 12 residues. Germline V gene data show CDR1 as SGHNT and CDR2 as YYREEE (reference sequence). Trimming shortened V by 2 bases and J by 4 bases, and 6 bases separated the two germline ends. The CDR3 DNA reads TGTGCCAGCAGCTTAGACTCCTATGGCTACACCTTC. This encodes CASSLDSYGYTF.

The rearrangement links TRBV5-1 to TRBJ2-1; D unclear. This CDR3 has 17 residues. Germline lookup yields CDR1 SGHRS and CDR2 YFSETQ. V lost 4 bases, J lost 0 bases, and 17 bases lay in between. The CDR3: CASSVDDPRSSYNEQFF. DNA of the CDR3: TGCGCCAGCAGCGTGGACGACCCAAGGAGCTCCTACAATGAGCAGTTCTTC.